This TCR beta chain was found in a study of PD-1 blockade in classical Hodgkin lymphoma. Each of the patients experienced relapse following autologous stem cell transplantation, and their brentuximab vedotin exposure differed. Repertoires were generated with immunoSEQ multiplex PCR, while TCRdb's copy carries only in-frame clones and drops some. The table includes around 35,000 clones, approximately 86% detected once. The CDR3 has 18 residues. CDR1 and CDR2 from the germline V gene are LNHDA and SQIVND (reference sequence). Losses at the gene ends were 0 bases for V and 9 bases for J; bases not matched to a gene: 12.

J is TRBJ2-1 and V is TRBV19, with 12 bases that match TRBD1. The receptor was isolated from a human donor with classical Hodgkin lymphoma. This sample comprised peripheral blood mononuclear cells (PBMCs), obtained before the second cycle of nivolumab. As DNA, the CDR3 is TGTGCCAGTAGTATAGATCGCCGGGACAGGGGGCAATTAGGTGAGCAGTTCTTC. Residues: CASSIDRRDRGQLGEQFF.